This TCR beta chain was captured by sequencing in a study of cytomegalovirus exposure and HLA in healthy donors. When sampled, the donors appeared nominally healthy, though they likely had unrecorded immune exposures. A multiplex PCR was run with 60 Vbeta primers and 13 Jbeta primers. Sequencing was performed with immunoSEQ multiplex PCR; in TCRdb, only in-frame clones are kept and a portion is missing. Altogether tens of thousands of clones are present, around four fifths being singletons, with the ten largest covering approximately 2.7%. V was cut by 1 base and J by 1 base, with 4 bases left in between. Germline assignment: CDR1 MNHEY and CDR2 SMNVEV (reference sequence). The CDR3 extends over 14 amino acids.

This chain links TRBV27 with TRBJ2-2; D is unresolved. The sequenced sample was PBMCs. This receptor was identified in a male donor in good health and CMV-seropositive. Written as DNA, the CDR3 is TGTGCCAGCAGTTTATTTCGGAACACCGGGGAGCTGTTTTTT. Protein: CASSLFRNTGELFF.